This TCR beta chain was profiled in a study of yellow fever vaccine responses in identical twins. TCRdb re-called the RT-PCR reads with MiXCR, one entry per CDR3 protein. Among about 19,000 distinct CDR3 sequences listed, about two thirds were seen once. The V end lost 4 bases, the J end lost 2 bases, and 6 bases lay between the germline ends. The CDR3 covers 12 residues. Germline V CDR1 and CDR2: LGHDT, YNNKEL (reference sequence). This clonotype was recorded a few times. The genes are TRBV3-1 and TRBJ2-7; D is undetermined. The sequences come from T cells from blood (PBMCs), unsorted or a sorted subset (not recorded which), collected before or after yellow fever vaccination (not recorded which). The TCR originated in a woman aged 18-35 years who received the yellow fever vaccine. CDR3 sequence: CASSLYTYEQYF. CDR3 sequence (DNA): TGTGCCAGCAGCCTATACACCTACGAGCAGTACTTC.